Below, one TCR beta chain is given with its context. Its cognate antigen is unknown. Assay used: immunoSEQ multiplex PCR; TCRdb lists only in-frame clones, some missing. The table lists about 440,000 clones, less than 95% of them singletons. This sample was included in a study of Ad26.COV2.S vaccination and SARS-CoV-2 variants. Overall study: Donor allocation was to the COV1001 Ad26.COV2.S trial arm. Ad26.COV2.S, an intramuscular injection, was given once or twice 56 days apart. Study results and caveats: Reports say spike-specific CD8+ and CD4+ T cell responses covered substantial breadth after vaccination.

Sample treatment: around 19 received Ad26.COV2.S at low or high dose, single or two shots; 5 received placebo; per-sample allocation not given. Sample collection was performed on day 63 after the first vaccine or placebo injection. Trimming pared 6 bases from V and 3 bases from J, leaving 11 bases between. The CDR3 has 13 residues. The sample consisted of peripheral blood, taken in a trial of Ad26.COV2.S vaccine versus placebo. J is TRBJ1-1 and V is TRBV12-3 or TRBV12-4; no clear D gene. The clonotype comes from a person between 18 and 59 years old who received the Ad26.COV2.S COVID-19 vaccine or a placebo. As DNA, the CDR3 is TGTGCCAGCAGCCCCCAGATCTACACTGAAGCTTTCTTT. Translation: CASSPQIYTEAFF.